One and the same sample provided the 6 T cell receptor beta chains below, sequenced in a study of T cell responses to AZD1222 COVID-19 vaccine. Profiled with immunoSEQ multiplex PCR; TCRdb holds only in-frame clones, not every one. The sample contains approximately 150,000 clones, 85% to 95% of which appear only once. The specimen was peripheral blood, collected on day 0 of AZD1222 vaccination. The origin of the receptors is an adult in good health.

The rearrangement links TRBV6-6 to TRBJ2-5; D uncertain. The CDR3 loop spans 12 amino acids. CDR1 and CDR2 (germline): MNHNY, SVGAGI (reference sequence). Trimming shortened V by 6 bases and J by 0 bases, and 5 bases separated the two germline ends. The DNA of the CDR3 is TGTGCCAGCAGCCCGGACCAAGAGACCCAGTACTTC. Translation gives CASSPDQETQYF.

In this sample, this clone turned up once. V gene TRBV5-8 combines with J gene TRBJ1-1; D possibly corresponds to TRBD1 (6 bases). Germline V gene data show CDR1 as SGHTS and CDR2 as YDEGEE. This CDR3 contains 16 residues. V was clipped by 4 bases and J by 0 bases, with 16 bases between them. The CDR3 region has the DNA TGTGCCAGCAGCCTGGGAGCCTACAGGGTGAACACTGAAGCTTTCTTT. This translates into CASSLGAYRVNTEAFF.

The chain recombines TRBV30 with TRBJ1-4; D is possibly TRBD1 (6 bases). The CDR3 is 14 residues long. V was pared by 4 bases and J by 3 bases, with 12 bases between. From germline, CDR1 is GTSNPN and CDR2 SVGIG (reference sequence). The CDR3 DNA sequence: TGTGCCTGGACTGTACAGGGTGCTAATGAAAAACTGTTTTTT. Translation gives CAWTVQGANEKLFF.

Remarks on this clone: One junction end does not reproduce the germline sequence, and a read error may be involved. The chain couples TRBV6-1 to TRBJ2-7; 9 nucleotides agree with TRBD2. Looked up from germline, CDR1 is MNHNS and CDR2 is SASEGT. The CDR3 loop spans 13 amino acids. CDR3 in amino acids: CASNTGTSSLSAF. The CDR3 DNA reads TGTGCCAGCAACACCGGGACTAGCTCCCTCAGTGCCTTC.

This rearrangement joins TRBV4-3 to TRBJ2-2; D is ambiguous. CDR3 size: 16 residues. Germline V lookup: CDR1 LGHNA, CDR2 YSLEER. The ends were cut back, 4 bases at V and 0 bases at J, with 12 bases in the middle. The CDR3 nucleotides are TGCGCCAGCAGCCCAGGAAGCCGGCCGAACACCGGGGAGCTGTTTTTT. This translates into CASSPGSRPNTGELFF.

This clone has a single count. CDR3 in amino acids: CSVAALAGVNEQFF. CDR3 sequence (DNA): TGCAGCGTCGCGGCACTAGCGGGAGTGAATGAGCAGTTCTTC. The chain couples TRBV29-1 to TRBJ2-1, with 11 bases identical to TRBD2. In germline, CDR1 is SQVTM, CDR2 ANQGSEA. The CDR3 loop spans 14 amino acids. Germline trimming cut 6 bases from V and 7 bases from J; bases unmatched to any gene: 8.